These T cell receptor beta chains were read from a single sample in a study of beta chain features in type 1 diabetes. TCRdb's table, derived via immunoSEQ multiplex PCR, lists solely in-frame clones and lacks some. This sample carries approximately 120,000 clones, about two fifths of them seen once, and the ten largest clones take roughly 0.07%. What was sequenced was stem cell memory CD4+ T cells from blood. The receptors stem from a woman aged 18-29 years in good health. CDR3s include the opening cysteine and the closing phenylalanine or tryptophan. The D gene is left open where the match is weak. Part of the rows lack a size; the others show once, few, many or a class for expanded clones.

v_gene	abundance	j_gene	d_gene	CDR3nt	CDR3aa
TRBV2	few	TRBJ2-7	.	TGTGCCAGCAGGGGGGGACCCCCTGGGTACTTC	CASRGGPPGYF
TRBV29-1	.	TRBJ1-3	.	TGCAGCGTTGAAGTAAGGGGAGGAGAAGCCATATATTTT	CSVEVRGGEAIYF
TRBV7-2	.	TRBJ1-2	.	TGTGCCAGCAGCTTAGCGTATGCAGGGAGGGTCTATGGCTACACCTTC	CASSLAYAGRVYGYTF
TRBV7-9	.	TRBJ1-1	.	TGTGCCAGCAGCTTAGGGGGCGTCACTGAAGCTTTCTTT	CASSLGGVTEAFF
TRBV9	few	TRBJ1-2	TRBD1	TGTGCCAGCAGCGAGGGGACAGGTAGCTATGGCTACACCTTC	CASSEGTGSYGYTF
TRBV28	.	TRBJ1-5	.	TGTGCCAGCAGTTTTACAGGGTATAGCAATCAGCCCCAGCATTTT	CASSFTGYSNQPQHF
TRBV4-1	few	TRBJ2-7	TRBD2	TGCGCCAGCAGCCAGGAAAGACTAGCGGGGTACTCCTACGAGCAGTACTTC	CASSQERLAGYSYEQYF
TRBV2	few	TRBJ1-2	.	TGTGCCAGCAGTGAGGTGGAGGGAAGGTCAAACTATGGCTACACCTTC	CASSEVEGRSNYGYTF
TRBV6-5	.	TRBJ2-7	.	TGTGCCAGCAGTTACTCGACGGGGTGGCTCTCCTACGAGCAGTACTTC	CASSYSTGWLSYEQYF
TRBV7-4	.	TRBJ2-5	TRBD2	TGTGCCAGCAGCTTTGGGGCGGGAGGACCCGATAAGTACTTC	CASSFGAGGPDKYF
TRBV7-9	.	TRBJ2-2	TRBD1	TGTGCCAGCATCAACAGGGGGCGAAACACCGGGGAGCTGTTTTTT	CASINRGRNTGELFF
TRBV27	.	TRBJ2-3	TRBD2	TGTGCCAGCTCCGGGGCGGGAGGGGGGGATACGCAGTATTTT	CASSGAGGGDTQYF
TRBV25-1	.	TRBJ1-1	TRBD1	TGTGCCAGCAGTGAATGGGGCAGGGGGCGAGCTTTCTTT	CASSEWGRGRAFF
TRBV19	.	TRBJ2-7	TRBD2	TGTGCCACATCGAGCCGGGAGGCCAGATACGAGCAGTACTTC	CATSSREARYEQYF
TRBV5-1	.	TRBJ1-5	.	TGCGCCAGCAGCGATACCCCAGGGAATAATCAGCCCCAGCATTTT	CASSDTPGNNQPQHF
TRBV11-1	.	TRBJ2-1	.	TGTGCCAGCAGCCCGAGCTCCTACAATGAGCAGTTCTTC	CASSPSSYNEQFF
TRBV7-3	.	TRBJ2-3	.	TGTGCCAGCAGCTTAGACAGCAGTGGGGATACGCAGTATTTT	CASSLDSSGDTQYF
TRBV11-3	.	TRBJ2-7	.	TGTGCCAACAAGCAGGGAGGTTTCCTCTACGAGCAGTACTTC	CANKQGGFLYEQYF
TRBV7-9	.	TRBJ1-5	.	TGTGCCAGCAGCTTAGGCCGGGGTTATAGCAATCAGCCCCAGCATTTT	CASSLGRGYSNQPQHF
TRBV4-3	.	TRBJ1-2	.	TGCGCCAGCAGCCAAGATTTTGGAAGCGCTTATGGCTACACCTTC	CASSQDFGSAYGYTF
TRBV4-2	.	TRBJ2-1	.	TGTGCCAGCAGTAAGGGGGACCTCTCCTACAATGAGCAGTTCTTC	CASSKGDLSYNEQFF
TRBV5-1	few	TRBJ1-1	TRBD1	TGCGCCAGCAGCTTTTCAACAGGGGGCATGAACACTGAAGCTTTCTTT	CASSFSTGGMNTEAFF
TRBV7-2	.	TRBJ2-3	.	TGTGCCAGCAGCTTAGCGCGCGGCGCAGATACGCAGTATTTT	CASSLARGADTQYF
TRBV6-5	.	TRBJ2-1	TRBD2	TGTGCCAGCAGTTACTCGTTTAGCGGGAGGGCCAATGAGCAGTTCTTC	CASSYSFSGRANEQFF
TRBV29-1	few	TRBJ2-7	.	TGCAGCGTTTTCGCACAGGAGTCCTACGAGCAGTACTTC	CSVFAQESYEQYF
TRBV18	.	TRBJ2-3	.	TGTGCCAGCTCACCTTTTACGGGTCAGACTAGCACAGATACGCAGTATTTT	CASSPFTGQTSTDTQYF
TRBV11-2	.	TRBJ2-7	TRBD2	TGTGCCAGCAGCCTAAGGCCACTAGCGGGAGGAGCCTACGAGCAGTACTTC	CASSLRPLAGGAYEQYF
TRBV7-9	.	TRBJ2-3	.	TGTGCCAGCAGCCAAAGGACAGCTCTCACAGATACGCAGTATTTT	CASSQRTALTDTQYF
TRBV15	.	TRBJ2-7	TRBD1	TGTGCCACCAGCTCGCCCGGGACAGGGAACTACGAGCAGTACTTC	CATSSPGTGNYEQYF
TRBV18	few	TRBJ2-6	.	TGTGCCAGCTCACCTAGGGGGTCTGGGGCCAACGTCCTGACTTTC	CASSPRGSGANVLTF
TRBV7-9	.	TRBJ2-1	TRBD2	TGTGCCAGCAGCCCTGGGACTAGCGGTCGGAGCTCCTACAATGAGCAGTTCTTC	CASSPGTSGRSSYNEQFF
TRBV25-1	few	TRBJ2-1	TRBD1	TGTGCCAGCAGTCTCCCGGGACAGGGTGTTGATGAGCAGTTCTTC	CASSLPGQGVDEQFF
TRBV18	few	TRBJ1-1	.	TGTGCCAGCTCGGTGGGCGTCTCCAATTTGAACACTGAAGCTTTCTTT	CASSVGVSNLNTEAFF
TRBV7-2	.	TRBJ2-3	TRBD1	TGTGCCAGCAGCTTGGTACAGGGGGCTCACACAGATACGCAGTATTTT	CASSLVQGAHTDTQYF
TRBV29-1	few	TRBJ1-3	.	TGCAGCGTTGCGGTCTCTGGAAACACCATATATTTT	CSVAVSGNTIYF
TRBV9	.	TRBJ1-1	.	TGTGCCAGCGGTGTTCTCGCGGGTGCGGGCACTGAAGCTTTCTTT	CASGVLAGAGTEAFF
TRBV7-2	few	TRBJ2-1	TRBD2	TGTGCCAGCAGCTTTCCTAGCGGATACAATGAGCAGTTCTTC	CASSFPSGYNEQFF
TRBV18	.	TRBJ2-7	.	TGTGCCAGCTCACCAAGGGCGGAGCGGACCTCAACCTACGAGCAGTACTTC	CASSPRAERTSTYEQYF
TRBV6-6	.	TRBJ2-1	TRBD2	TGTGCCATCGGGGGACTAGCGGGAGGTGATGAGCAGTTCTTC	CAIGGLAGGDEQFF
TRBV29-1	few	TRBJ2-7	TRBD1	TGCAGCGTTGAAGGGACAGGAAAGTACTCCTACGAGCAGTACTTC	CSVEGTGKYSYEQYF
TRBV29-1	.	TRBJ2-1	TRBD1	TGCAGCGTAACCGGGACAGGGCCATACAATGAGCAGTTCTTC	CSVTGTGPYNEQFF
TRBV29-1	.	TRBJ1-2	TRBD1	TGCAGCGTAAAGGGACAGGGGAGCGGTTACTATGGCTACACCTTC	CSVKGQGSGYYGYTF
TRBV18	.	TRBJ1-2	TRBD1	TGTGCCAGCTCACCAAGGGACAGCAACTATGGCTACACCTTC	CASSPRDSNYGYTF
TRBV6-5	.	TRBJ1-5	.	TGTGCCAGCAGTTCGCGGGGGCACCCGGGGCCCCAGCATTTT	CASSSRGHPGPQHF
TRBV19	few	TRBJ1-2	.	TGTGCCAGTAGTGTTGGGCTCACCCCTCGAGGCTACACCTTC	CASSVGLTPRGYTF
TRBV30	.	TRBJ2-1	TRBD1	TGTGCCTGGAGTACCCCCCTCCTGGACAGGCGCTCCTACAATGAGCAGTTCTTC	CAWSTPLLDRRSYNEQFF
TRBV9	.	TRBJ2-1	TRBD2	TGTGCCAGCAGCCTCCTTGGACTAGCGGGAGTGAATGAGCAGTTCTTC	CASSLLGLAGVNEQFF
TRBV7-2	.	TRBJ2-1	TRBD2	TGTGCCAGCAGCGGCCCATCTAGCGGAGCGAAGTTCTTC	CASSGPSSGAKFF
TRBV29-1	many	TRBJ2-5	TRBD1	TGCAGCACCCGACAGGGAACTATGGAGACCCAGTACTTC	CSTRQGTMETQYF
TRBV11-2	.	TRBJ2-2	.	TGTGCCAGCTTACTTTCGAACACCGGGGAGCTGTTTTTT	CASLLSNTGELFF
TRBV19	few	TRBJ2-1	TRBD2	TGTGCCGTAGCGTCTAGCGGGAGGCCTATTGAGCAGTTCTTC	CAVASSGRPIEQFF
TRBV11-2	few	TRBJ2-3	.	TGTGCCAGCAGCTTAGACGGTCGAGCCACAGATACGCAGTATTTT	CASSLDGRATDTQYF
TRBV29-1	few	TRBJ2-3	.	TGCAGCGTTCCTACACCAGGGTCGCATAGAGATACGCAGTATTTT	CSVPTPGSHRDTQYF
TRBV7-4	few	TRBJ1-2	.	TGTGCCAGCAGTTCACTACGTCGTGGCTACACCTTC	CASSSLRRGYTF
TRBV7-9	.	TRBJ2-7	.	TGTGCCAGCAGCTTAAATCCGGGAAACTACGAGCAGTACTTC	CASSLNPGNYEQYF